This TCR beta chain was identified in a study of cytomegalovirus exposure and HLA in healthy donors. The overall study: Falling in the Caucasian-associated ancestry cluster were roughly 86% of approximately 410 genotyped donors. Overall study results and limits: It is likely that the observed cluster of highly shared sequence variants was a sequencing artifact. Accurate predictions that matched the HLA-A and HLA-B alleles of most subjects were reportedly made from TCR beta sequences.

Both 60 Vbeta primers and 13 Jbeta primers went into the PCR. Here immunoSEQ multiplex PCR was the method, and the copy in TCRdb shows in-frame clones only, minus some. Of 200,000 to 250,000 clones in the sample, around 80% were seen once. Of note for this clone: The antigen remains undetermined.

The CDR3 sequence is 14 residues long. Germline V gene lookup returns CDR1 SGHRS and CDR2 YFSETQ. Unmatched junction bases numbered 5, after V lost 4 bases and J lost 5 bases. Healthy individuals who donated bone marrow served as the donors. Specimen: PBMCs. The chain uses TRBV5-1 and TRBJ2-3, with 9 bases matching TRBD1. This sequence was found in a woman aged 60-75 years in good health and CMV-seropositive. The DNA for the CDR3 is TGCGCCAGCAGCACCGGGACAGGGAGAGATACGCAGTATTTT. It yields the protein CASSTGTGRDTQYF.